A selection of T cell receptor beta chains follows, all from one sample in a study of T cell repertoires in cytomegalovirus infection. No antigens are known for them. One entry per CDR3 protein, called by TCRdb with MiXCR from the reads. The sample consists of around 800,000 distinct CDR3 sequences, over 25% of them appearing once. The starting material was cultured CD8+ T cells from PBMCs, obtained from culture after CMV antigen stimulation. Receptors originate from a human donor in good health (CMV status not recorded). Some clones in this sample may be carry-over from other donors' samples. Each CDR3 is given with its conserved first and last residue. A D gene is named only where the DNA matches it firmly. Rows give clone size only sometimes, using once, few, many, or a class for an expanded clone.

v_call	j_call	clone_size	d_call	cdr3_aa	cdr3_nt
TRBV28	TRBJ2-1	many	TRBD2	CASSPRTSGDYNEQFF	TGTGCCAGCAGTCCCCGGACTAGCGGGGACTACAATGAGCAGTTCTTC
TRBV7-6	TRBJ2-1	many	NA	CASSLGGGVNEQFF	TGTGCCAGCAGCTTAGGAGGAGGGGTCAATGAGCAGTTCTTC
TRBV12-3/TRBV12-4	TRBJ2-1	few	NA	CASSLVLRQLDNEQFF	TGTGCCAGCAGTTTAGTTCTCCGGCAGTTAGACAATGAGCAGTTCTTC
TRBV2	TRBJ1-2	NA	TRBD1	CASRGVDRAGGYTF	TGTGCCAGCCGAGGCGTGGACAGGGCCGGTGGCTACACCTTC
TRBV19	TRBJ2-1	NA	NA	CASSIGQAAYNEQFF	TGTGCCAGTAGTATAGGCCAGGCGGCCTACAATGAGCAGTTCTTC
TRBV11-2	TRBJ2-2	NA	TRBD1	CASSPLYDRVNTGELFF	TGTGCCAGCAGCCCCTTATACGACAGGGTGAACACCGGGGAGCTGTTTTTT
TRBV12-3/TRBV12-4	TRBJ1-6	NA	NA	CASSSSGGSPLHF	TGTGCCAGCAGCTCCTCTGGGGGGTCACCCCTCCACTTT
TRBV12-3/TRBV12-4	TRBJ1-1	many	TRBD1	CASRPPGQGGLSTEAFF	TGTGCCAGCAGGCCACCGGGACAGGGGGGTTTGAGCACTGAAGCTTTCTTT
TRBV12-3/TRBV12-4	TRBJ1-4	NA	NA	CVSSFATEQLTLATNEKLFF	TGTGTCAGCAGTTTTGCGACAGAACAATTGACGCTTGCAACTAATGAAAAACTGTTTTTT
TRBV9	TRBJ2-3	few	NA	CASSPGDGTDTQYF	TGTGCCAGCAGCCCTGGCGATGGCACAGATACGCAGTATTTT
TRBV19	TRBJ1-2	few	NA	CASSWSPDYGYTF	TGTGCCAGTAGTTGGTCTCCGGATTATGGCTACACCTTC
TRBV2	TRBJ2-2	few	NA	CASRGEVSGELFF	TGTGCCAGCAGAGGGGAGGTCAGCGGGGAGCTGTTTTTT
TRBV6-2/TRBV6-3	TRBJ2-5	NA	NA	CPSSFMVGSLEQETQYF	TGTCCCAGCAGCTTTATGGTTGGTAGCTTGGAACAAGAGACCCAGTACTTC
TRBV7-9	TRBJ1-1	many	TRBD1	CASSSPRTGVRDTEAFF	TGTGCCAGCAGCTCACCCCGGACAGGGGTGAGGGACACTGAAGCTTTCTTT
TRBV7-8	TRBJ2-1	NA	TRBD2	CASSLRVSGANEQFF	TGTGCCAGCAGCTTAAGAGTTAGCGGGGCCAATGAGCAGTTCTTC
TRBV7-9	TRBJ2-1	few	TRBD2	CASSHPWRGGYNEQFF	TGTGCCAGCAGCCACCCCTGGCGGGGGGGCTACAATGAGCAGTTCTTC
TRBV5-1	TRBJ2-1	once	TRBD2	CASSQPGEGTYNEQFF	TGCGCCAGCAGCCAGCCGGGGGAGGGGACCTACAATGAGCAGTTCTTC
TRBV3-1	TRBJ1-5	NA	NA	CASSQGSRRGDQPQHF	TGTGCCAGCAGCCAAGGCAGCCGCCGAGGGGATCAGCCCCAGCATTTT
TRBV19	TRBJ1-5	NA	NA	CASQDSSYQPQHF	TGTGCCAGCCAAGACAGTTCTTATCAGCCCCAGCATTTT
TRBV3-1	TRBJ1-1	NA	TRBD1	CASSQKMGQGDILNDMNTEAFF	TGTGCCAGCAGCCAAAAGATGGGACAGGGGGATATCTTGAACGACATGAACACTGAAGCTTTCTTT
TRBV19	TRBJ2-3	many	NA	CASSMEGARTDTQYF	TGTGCCAGTAGTATGGAAGGAGCCCGCACAGATACGCAGTATTTT
TRBV12-3/TRBV12-4	TRBJ1-2	many	NA	CASRTTQEGGYGYTF	TGTGCCAGCAGAACTACCCAAGAGGGAGGCTATGGCTACACCTTC
TRBV27	TRBJ2-7	few	TRBD1	CASSLTDRGNEQYF	TGTGCCAGCAGTTTAACGGACAGGGGAAACGAGCAGTACTTC
TRBV3-1	TRBJ1-3	few	NA	CASSRNIRQLLPDSGNTIYF	TGTGCCAGCAGCCGAAATATTCGACAGCTACTCCCGGACTCTGGAAACACCATATATTTT
TRBV12-3/TRBV12-4	TRBJ2-2	many	TRBD2	CASSPAGGANTGELFF	TGTGCCAGCAGTCCCGCTGGGGGGGCGAACACCGGGGAGCTGTTTTTT
TRBV7-9	TRBJ2-2	NA	NA	CASSLKELVNTGELFF	TGTGCCAGCAGCTTGAAGGAACTGGTGAACACCGGGGAGCTGTTTTTT
TRBV12-3/TRBV12-4	TRBJ2-2	once	NA	CASSSTGRITGELFF	TGTGCCAGCAGTTCGACTGGGAGAATTACCGGGGAGCTGTTTTTT
TRBV6-2/TRBV6-3	TRBJ2-7	few	NA	CASSYLGESYEQYF	TGTGCCAGCAGTTACCTTGGGGAGTCCTACGAGCAGTACTTC
TRBV6-6	TRBJ2-5	NA	NA	CASSPGDGETQYF	TGTGCCAGCAGCCCGGGAGATGGGGAGACCCAGTACTTC
TRBV7-9	TRBJ2-6	NA	NA	CASSWRGGGSGANVLTF	TGTGCCAGCAGCTGGAGAGGGGGGGGGTCTGGGGCCAACGTCCTGACTTTC
TRBV19	TRBJ2-1	NA	NA	CASTPSGIIYNEQFF	TGTGCCAGTACCCCATCCGGGATAATCTACAATGAGCAGTTCTTC
TRBV4-1	TRBJ1-3	NA	NA	CASSQDLRATFGNTIYF	TGCGCCAGCAGCCAAGATCTGAGGGCCACATTTGGAAACACCATATATTTT
TRBV7-2	TRBJ2-1	few	NA	CASSLYGSYNEQFF	TGTGCCAGCAGCTTATACGGCTCCTACAATGAGCAGTTCTTC
TRBV6-1	TRBJ1-1	NA	TRBD1	CASSELFPGQEAFF	TGTGCCAGCAGTGAATTATTTCCGGGACAGGAAGCTTTCTTT
TRBV7-9	TRBJ1-1	many	NA	CASSSPLAEAFF	TGTGCCAGCAGCTCCCCTTTAGCTGAAGCTTTCTTT
TRBV5-4	TRBJ1-5	NA	TRBD1	CASSLLGQGRDNQPQHF	TGTGCCAGCAGCTTGCTCGGACAGGGCCGCGACAATCAGCCCCAGCATTTT
TRBV7-9	TRBJ1-2	few	TRBD1	CASSSRDRGPPNYGYTF	TGTGCCAGCAGCTCCCGGGACAGGGGACCTCCTAACTATGGCTACACCTTC
TRBV6-5	TRBJ1-6	NA	NA	CASSYSGLFNDSPLHF	TGTGCCAGCAGTTACTCCGGGCTATTTAATGATTCACCCCTCCACTTT
TRBV27	TRBJ1-1	few	NA	CASSLAASMNTEAFF	TGTGCCAGCAGTTTAGCGGCCAGTATGAACACTGAAGCTTTCTTT
TRBV7-9	TRBJ2-1	NA	TRBD1	CASSRDRGSDEQFF	TGTGCCAGCAGCCGGGACAGGGGTAGCGATGAGCAGTTCTTC
TRBV19	TRBJ1-2	NA	NA	CACGDRIDYGYTF	TGTGCCTGCGGAGACAGGATTGACTATGGCTACACCTTC
TRBV2	TRBJ2-1	few	TRBD2	CASSDKASGDYNEQFF	TGTGCCAGCAGTGATAAGGCTAGCGGGGATTACAATGAGCAGTTCTTC
TRBV27	TRBJ2-5	few	NA	CASSWAYQETQYF	TGTGCCAGCAGTTGGGCGTACCAAGAGACCCAGTACTTC
TRBV2	TRBJ2-1	NA	NA	CASLNGVSSYNEQFF	TGTGCCAGTTTGAACGGGGTCAGCTCCTACAATGAGCAGTTCTTC
TRBV7-6	TRBJ2-2	many	NA	CASSVFGTGELFF	TGTGCCAGCAGCGTCTTTGGTACCGGGGAGCTGTTTTTT
TRBV7-6	TRBJ2-3	NA	NA	CASSLFMGRTDTQYF	TGTGCCAGCAGCTTATTTATGGGAAGGACAGATACGCAGTATTTT
TRBV7-6	TRBJ1-4	few	NA	CASSTRQPGNEKLFF	TGTGCCAGCAGCACTCGACAGCCCGGTAATGAAAAACTGTTTTTT
TRBV12-3/TRBV12-4	TRBJ1-4	NA	TRBD1	CASSLRQGLRTNEKLFF	TGTGCCAGCAGTTTAAGACAGGGCCTCCGGACTAATGAAAAACTGTTTTTT
TRBV7-9	TRBJ1-2	many	TRBD1	CASSFRDRGDGYTF	TGTGCCAGCAGCTTTCGGGACAGGGGCGATGGCTACACCTTC
TRBV27	TRBJ2-3	many	NA	CASRGGLTDTQYF	TGTGCCAGCAGAGGGGGACTCACAGATACGCAGTATTTT
TRBV5-1	TRBJ1-2	few	NA	CASSLSQRNYGYTF	TGCGCCAGCAGCTTGTCTCAGCGTAACTATGGCTACACCTTC
TRBV12-3/TRBV12-4	TRBJ1-1	NA	NA	CASSFSTSAFF	TGTGCCAGCAGTTTTTCGACGTCGGCTTTCTTT